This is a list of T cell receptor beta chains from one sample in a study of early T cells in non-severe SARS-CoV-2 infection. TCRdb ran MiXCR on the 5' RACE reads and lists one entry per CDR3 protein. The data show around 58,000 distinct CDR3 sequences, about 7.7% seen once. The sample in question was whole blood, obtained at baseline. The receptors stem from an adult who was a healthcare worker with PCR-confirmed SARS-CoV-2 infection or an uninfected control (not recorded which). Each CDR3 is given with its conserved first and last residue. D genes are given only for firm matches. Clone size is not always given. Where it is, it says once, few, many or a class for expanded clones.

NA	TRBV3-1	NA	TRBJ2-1	CASSPRLNPYNEQFF	TGTGCCAGCAGCCCCCGACTGAATCCCTACAATGAGCAGTTCTTC
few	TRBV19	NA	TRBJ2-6	CASSIFAGLSSGANVLTF	TGTGCCAGTAGTATATTCGCAGGTTTGAGCTCTGGGGCCAACGTCCTGACTTTC
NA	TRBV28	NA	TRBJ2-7	CASSSVIADSSYEQYF	TGTGCCAGCAGTTCTGTTATAGCGGATAGCTCCTACGAGCAGTACTTC
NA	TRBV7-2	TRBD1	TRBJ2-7	CASSPRTGSEQYF	TGTGCCAGCAGCCCAAGGACAGGAAGCGAGCAGTACTTC
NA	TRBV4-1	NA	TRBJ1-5	CASSQTGYDQPQHF	TGCGCCAGCAGCCAAACAGGGTATGATCAGCCCCAGCATTTT
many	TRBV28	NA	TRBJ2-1	CASSEQGAEQFF	TGTGCCAGCAGTGAGCAGGGCGCCGAGCAGTTCTTC
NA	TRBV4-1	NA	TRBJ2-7	CASSQGVRGAGTYEQYF	TGCGCCAGCAGCCAAGGGGTTCGAGGAGCGGGTACCTACGAGCAGTACTTC
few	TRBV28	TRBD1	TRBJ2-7	CASSPRTGDSEQYF	TGTGCCAGCAGTCCCCGGACAGGGGATAGCGAGCAGTACTTC
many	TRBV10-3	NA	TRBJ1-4	CAISEPGREKLFF	TGTGCCATCAGTGAGCCGGGTCGGGAAAAACTGTTTTTT
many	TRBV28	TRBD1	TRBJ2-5	CASSIHRGMRETQYF	TGTGCCAGCAGTATACACAGGGGCATGCGGGAGACCCAGTACTTC
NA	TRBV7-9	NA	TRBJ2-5	CASSATGERRETQYF	TGTGCCAGCAGCGCGACGGGGGAGCGAAGAGAGACCCAGTACTTC
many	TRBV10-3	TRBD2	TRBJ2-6	CAIGTSGSRSGANVLTF	TGTGCCATCGGGACTAGCGGGAGTCGGTCTGGGGCCAACGTCCTGACTTTC
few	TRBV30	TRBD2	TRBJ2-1	CAWRLAGSYNEQFF	TGTGCCTGGCGATTAGCGGGGAGCTACAATGAGCAGTTCTTC
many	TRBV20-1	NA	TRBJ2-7	CSALAREPYEQYF	TGCAGTGCATTAGCCAGGGAACCCTACGAGCAGTACTTC
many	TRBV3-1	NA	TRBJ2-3	CASEMTRFGDTQYF	TGTGCCAGCGAAATGACCCGGTTTGGGGATACGCAGTATTTT
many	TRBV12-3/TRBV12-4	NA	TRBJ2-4	CASSLRGSLFSIQYF	TGTGCCAGCAGTTTACGGGGGAGTCTATTTTCCATTCAGTACTTC
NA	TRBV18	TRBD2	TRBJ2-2	CASSPVSGMDTGELFF	TGTGCCAGCTCACCAGTGAGCGGGATGGACACCGGGGAGCTGTTTTTT
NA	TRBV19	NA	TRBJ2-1	CASSMARDEQFF	TGTGCCAGTAGTATGGCCCGGGACGAGCAGTTCTTC
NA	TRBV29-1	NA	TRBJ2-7	CSVSVKGDYEQYF	TGCAGCGTCTCGGTAAAGGGAGACTACGAGCAGTACTTC
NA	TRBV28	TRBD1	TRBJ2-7	CACSSTSGTGGDEQYF	TGTGCCTGCAGTTCTACGTCCGGGACAGGGGGTGACGAGCAGTACTTC
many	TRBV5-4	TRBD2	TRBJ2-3	CASTSGRAITDTQYF	TGTGCCAGCACCTCGGGGAGGGCGATCACAGATACGCAGTATTTT
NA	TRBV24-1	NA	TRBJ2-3	CATKASGGGDTQYF	TGTGCCACCAAGGCTAGCGGAGGGGGAGATACGCAGTATTTT
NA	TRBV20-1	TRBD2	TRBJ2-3	CSAQTSGSTDTQYF	TGCAGTGCTCAGACTAGCGGGAGCACAGATACGCAGTATTTT
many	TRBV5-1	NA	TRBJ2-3	CASSPGRTITDTQYF	TGCGCCAGCAGCCCCGGACGGACTATCACAGATACGCAGTATTTT
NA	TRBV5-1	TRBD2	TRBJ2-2	CASSPAGTSGSYNTGELFF	TGCGCCAGCAGCCCAGCCGGGACTAGCGGGTCTTATAACACCGGGGAGCTGTTTTTT
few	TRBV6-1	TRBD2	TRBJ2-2	CASRGTSGTGELFF	TGTGCCAGCAGAGGGACTAGCGGCACCGGGGAGCTGTTTTTT
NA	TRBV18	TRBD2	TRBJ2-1	CASSPPIRTSGMGSSYNEQFF	TGTGCCAGCTCACCACCAATCAGGACTAGCGGGATGGGTAGCTCCTACAATGAGCAGTTCTTC
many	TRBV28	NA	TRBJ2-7	CASSLNLAYEQYF	TGTGCCAGCAGTTTAAACCTGGCCTACGAGCAGTACTTC
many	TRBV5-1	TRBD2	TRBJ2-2	CASSWGTSGTGELFF	TGCGCCAGCAGCTGGGGGACTAGCGGCACCGGGGAGCTGTTTTTT
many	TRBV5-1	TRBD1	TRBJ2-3	CASSLGQGSDTQYF	TGCGCCAGCAGCTTGGGACAGGGATCAGATACGCAGTATTTT
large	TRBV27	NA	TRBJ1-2	CASSFRKQGFGYTF	TGTGCCAGCAGTTTCCGAAAACAGGGTTTTGGCTACACCTTC
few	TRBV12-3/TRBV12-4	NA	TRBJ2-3	CASLVSFADTQYF	TGTGCCAGCCTAGTTTCCTTTGCAGATACGCAGTATTTT
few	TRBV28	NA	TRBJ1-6	CASSFGGTATFNSPLHF	TGTGCCAGCAGTTTCGGGGGGACTGCCACGTTTAATTCACCCCTCCACTTT
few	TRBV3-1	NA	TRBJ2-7	CASSQGSQMKYF	TGTGCCAGCAGCCAAGGGTCCCAGATGAAGTACTTC
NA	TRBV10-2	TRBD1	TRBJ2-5	CASSEPGQGETQYF	TGCGCCAGCAGTGAACCGGGACAGGGAGAGACCCAGTACTTC
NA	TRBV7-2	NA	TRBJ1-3	CASSVTRGGTIYF	TGTGCCAGCAGCGTAACCAGAGGGGGCACCATATATTTT
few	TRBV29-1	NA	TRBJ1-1	CSVLFENTEAFF	TGCAGCGTTTTGTTCGAGAACACTGAAGCTTTCTTT
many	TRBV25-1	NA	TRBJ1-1	CASSATGNTEAFF	TGTGCCAGCAGTGCCACTGGGAACACTGAAGCTTTCTTT
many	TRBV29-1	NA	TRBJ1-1	CSVEDFVITEAFF	TGCAGCGTTGAAGATTTCGTGATCACTGAAGCTTTCTTT
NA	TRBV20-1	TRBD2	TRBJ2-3	CSARVAGRTDTQYF	TGCAGTGCTAGGGTAGCGGGCCGCACAGATACGCAGTATTTT
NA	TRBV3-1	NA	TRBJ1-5	CASSQQGDNQPQHF	TGTGCCAGCAGCCAACAGGGAGATAATCAGCCCCAGCATTTT
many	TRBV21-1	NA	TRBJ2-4	CASRKDKVKAKNIQYF	TGTGCCAGCAGGAAAGACAAGGTGAAGGCCAAAAACATTCAGTACTTC
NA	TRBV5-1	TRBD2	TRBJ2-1	CASRLGLAGSNEQFF	TGCGCCAGCAGATTGGGACTAGCGGGAAGCAATGAGCAGTTCTTC
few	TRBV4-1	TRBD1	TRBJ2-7	CASSQDREARYEQYF	TGCGCCAGCAGCCAGGACAGGGAAGCCAGATACGAGCAGTACTTC
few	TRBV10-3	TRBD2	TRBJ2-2	CAIKRGSDDTGELFF	TGTGCCATCAAACGCGGGAGTGATGACACCGGGGAGCTGTTTTTT
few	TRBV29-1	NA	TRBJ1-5	CSVGGRYSNQPQHF	TGCAGCGTTGGGGGGAGGTATAGCAATCAGCCCCAGCATTTT